This T cell receptor beta chain appears in the sequencing data of a study of shared clonotypes between healthy human individuals. The germline gives CDR1 SNHLY, CDR2 FYNNEI. The CDR3 runs 12 residues. The V and J ends lost 6 bases and 2 bases respectively, with 8 bases between them. Around 32,000 T cell genomes, or approximately 190 ng DNA, went into the sorted-subset replicate PCRs. The assay was immunoSEQ multiplex PCR, and TCRdb's table has in-frame clones only and misses some. This sample has about 2 million clones, with less than 95% found just once. In the case of this clone: What it binds is not known. The sample has other DNA sequences that encode this CDR3 too.

Study-wide findings and caveats: Compared with clonotypes that all four donors shared, non-shared clonotypes had lower generation probabilities. Researchers sampled blood only, noting tissue repertoires likely differ. Naive subsets generally exceeded memory subsets in estimated richness.

Naive CD8 cells were CD45RO-negative, positively selected for CCR7, excluding terminally differentiated effector memory CD45RA+ cells. Sequenced material: naive CD8+ T cells sorted from blood. This chain connects TRBV2 to TRBJ2-7; a weak D match, TRBD1 (6 bases). This sequence was found in a man younger than 30 in good health. CDR3 DNA: TGTGCCAGCAGCGACAGGACCTACGAGCAGTACTTC. Encoded protein: CASSDRTYEQYF.